The TCR beta chain under discussion was sequenced for a study of cytomegalovirus exposure and HLA in healthy donors. About the research overall: Of all 400 or so donors who were genotyped, roughly 81% belonged to the Caucasian-associated ancestry cluster.

About this clone itself: Its antigen is unknown.

Study-level findings and limits: In a later analysis, TCR beta V- and J-gene trimming was associated with a missense DCLRE1C variant.

Germline assignment: CDR1 LNHDA and CDR2 SQIVND (reference sequence). V was trimmed by 3 bases and J by 6 bases, leaving 15 bases between them. CDR3 length: 14 amino acids. A multiplex PCR was run with 60 Vbeta primers and 13 Jbeta primers. Clones were sequenced by immunoSEQ multiplex PCR, and TCRdb holds only the in-frame ones, with some missing. The table records 120,000 to 150,000 clones, roughly three quarters of them present only once. The TCR comes from a man aged 55 to 70 in good health and CMV-seronegative. The sequenced material came from PBMCs. The genes are TRBV19 and TRBJ2-7; TRBD1 is a possible D gene (5 bases). This chain's CDR3 is CASSIGRASGEQYF. CDR3 nucleotide sequence: TGTGCCAGTAGTATTGGCAGGGCCTCCGGCGAGCAGTACTTC. Looking up the rest from reference TRBV19 and TRBJ2-7 gives the full variable domain: DGGITQSPKYLFRKEGQNVTLSCEQNLNHDAMYWYRQDPGQGLRLIYYSQIVNDFQKGDIAEGYSVSREKKESFPLTVTSAQKNPTAFYLCASSIGRASGEQYFGPGTRLTVT.